This T cell receptor (beta chain) came from a study of blood T cell repertoires in COVID-19. V lost 3 bases and J 5 bases, leaving 10 bases between the germline ends. CDR3 length: 13 amino acids. In germline, CDR1 is SNHLY, CDR2 FYNNEI. TCRdb keeps only in-frame clones here, not all; method: immunoSEQ multiplex PCR. The data contain approximately 300,000 clones, 85% of them singletons. Sequences were obtained from PBMCs or T cells enriched from blood (not recorded which). The clonotype was recovered from a woman in her 30s who had been exposed to COVID-19. The chain carries TRBV2 and TRBJ1-1, with D possibly TRBD1 on 6 matching bases. CDR3 residues: CASSERTETEAFF. CDR3 DNA sequence: TGTGCCAGCAGTGAGAGGACAGAGACTGAAGCTTTCTTT.